The rows below give T cell receptor beta chains drawn from one sample of a study of blood T cell repertoires in COVID-19. Here immunoSEQ multiplex PCR was the method, and the copy in TCRdb shows in-frame clones only, minus some. The table lists 90,000 to 120,000 clones, around 88% of them singletons. Input material: peripheral blood. Receptors were obtained from a man aged 45-60 years with active or convalescent COVID-19. Both conserved end residues are part of each CDR3. A D gene is named only where the DNA matches it firmly.

V	J	D	CDR3	DNA
TRBV11-3	TRBJ2-2	-	CASSSGTGRTNTGELFF	TGTGCCAGCAGCTCGGGAACAGGGCGAACGAACACCGGGGAGCTGTTTTTT
TRBV11-2	TRBJ2-7	TRBD2	CASTLRSGRINEQYF	TGTGCCAGCACCCTAAGGAGCGGGAGAATAAACGAGCAGTACTTC
TRBV29-1	TRBJ2-3	TRBD2	CSVEGTSATDTQYF	TGCAGCGTTGAAGGGACTAGCGCCACAGATACGCAGTATTTT
TRBV29-1	TRBJ2-2	TRBD1	CSVATGTTFLGGELFF	TGCAGCGTTGCGACAGGGACGACTTTCCTAGGCGGGGAGCTGTTTTTT
TRBV5-5	TRBJ2-1	TRBD1	CASSFGQGVDNEQFF	TGTGCCAGCAGCTTCGGACAGGGAGTTGACAATGAGCAGTTCTTC
TRBV30	TRBJ2-5	-	CAWSVLELETQYF	TGTGCCTGGAGTGTTCTAGAGCTGGAGACCCAGTACTTC
TRBV12-5	TRBJ2-7	TRBD2	CASRRGDSYEQYF	TGTGCTAGTAGACGGGGGGACTCCTACGAGCAGTACTTC
TRBV6-2/TRBV6-3	TRBJ1-1	-	CASSYDGGTEAFF	TGTGCCAGCAGTTACGACGGCGGCACTGAAGCTTTCTTT
TRBV6-2/TRBV6-3	TRBJ1-2	TRBD1	CASSFHPGTGGNYGYTF	TGTGCCAGCAGTTTCCATCCAGGGACAGGGGGCAACTATGGCTACACCTTC
TRBV7-9	TRBJ2-7	-	CASSSPSYEQYF	TGTGCCAGCAGCTCCCCCAGCTACGAGCAGTACTTC
TRBV7-8	TRBJ1-2	-	CASSSNLLTRGEYGYTF	TGTGCCAGCAGCTCAAACCTTTTGACCCGGGGGGAGTATGGCTACACCTTC
TRBV10-3	TRBJ2-7	-	CAISESAGSSYEQYF	TGTGCCATCAGTGAAAGCGCGGGTAGCTCCTACGAGCAGTACTTC
TRBV7-9	TRBJ1-2	-	CASSRSAGSYGYTF	TGTGCCAGCAGCCGATCGGCAGGCTCCTATGGCTACACCTTC
TRBV14	TRBJ2-7	TRBD2	CASSQGGTSGDEQYF	TGTGCCAGCAGCCAAGGGGGGACTAGCGGGGACGAGCAGTACTTC
TRBV27	TRBJ1-5	TRBD1	CASIIRGGQGNQPQHF	TGTGCCAGCATAATCAGAGGGGGACAGGGTAATCAGCCCCAGCATTTT
TRBV2	TRBJ2-7	TRBD2	CASSENLREGPEQYF	TGTGCCAGCAGTGAAAACCTCCGGGAGGGCCCCGAGCAGTACTTC
TRBV5-1	TRBJ2-3	TRBD2	CASSFSSSGRAGSDTQYF	TGCGCCAGCAGCTTTTCTTCTAGCGGGAGGGCGGGCTCAGATACGCAGTATTTT
TRBV6-5	TRBJ2-1	-	CASRAVVLAYNEQFF	TGTGCCAGCCGGGCTGTTGTCCTAGCATACAATGAGCAGTTCTTC
TRBV19	TRBJ2-2	-	CASIQVGAGELFF	TGTGCCAGTATACAGGTTGGGGCCGGGGAGCTGTTTTTT